Below, 13 T cell receptor beta chains from the same sample are listed, as sequenced in a study of T cell responses to AZD1222 COVID-19 vaccine. Sequenced by immunoSEQ multiplex PCR; TCRdb stores in-frame clones only, minus some. The table shows approximately 160,000 clones, with around 92% occurring only once. The source material was peripheral blood, sampled 28 days after the second AZD1222 dose. These receptors were obtained from an adult who received the AZD1222 COVID-19 vaccine.

The chain has TRBV10-2 and TRBJ1-2, with D perhaps matching TRBD1 (6 bases). This CDR3 has 13 residues. Trimming pared 6 bases from V and 2 bases from J, leaving 10 bases between. Germline CDR1 and CDR2: WSHSY and SAAADI. CDR3: CASSLTGNYGYTF. The CDR3 DNA reads TGCGCCAGCAGCCTTACAGGGAACTATGGCTACACCTTC.

This chain connects TRBV7-6 to TRBJ2-5, with D tentatively TRBD1 (6 bases). Germline V gives CDR1 SGHVS, CDR2 FNYEAQ. This CDR3 is 13 amino acids long. V dropped 5 bases and J dropped 2 bases, with 9 bases sitting between them. CDR3 loop: CASSQGSQETQYF. In DNA form, the CDR3 reads TGTGCCAGCAGCCAGGGGTCTCAAGAGACCCAGTACTTC.

The rearrangement links TRBV7-9 to TRBJ1-2, with D unclear. The germline CDR1 and CDR2 sequences are SEHNR and FQNEAQ (reference sequence). The CDR3 covers 12 residues. Deletions cut 0 bases from V and 6 bases from J, with 5 bases between. For the CDR3, the DNA is TGTGCCAGCAGCTTAGCGTTCGATGGCTACACCTTC. This translates into CASSLAFDGYTF.

This chain uses TRBV4-2 with TRBJ1-1; a weak D match, TRBD1 (5 bases). V lost 3 bases and J lost 4, with 18 bases in between. CDR3 length: 16 residues. CDR1 and CDR2 from the germline V gene are LGHNA and YNFKEQ. This CDR3 reads CASSQERSRESTEAFF. The CDR3 nucleotides read TGTGCCAGCAGCCAGGAACGGTCCAGGGAGAGCACTGAAGCTTTCTTT.

V and J are TRBV2 and TRBJ1-4; tentative D call: TRBD1 (6 bases). V lost 7 bases and J lost 7, with 13 bases in between. Germline CDR1 reads SNHLY; CDR2 reads FYNNEI. The CDR3 has 13 amino acids. CDR3 residues: CASNRVQREKLFF. The CDR3 DNA follows: TGTGCCAGCAACAGGGTGCAGCGTGAAAAACTGTTTTTT.

This clone was recorded once. The chain carries TRBV19 and TRBJ1-2; D may be TRBD1 (5 bases). CDR3 size: 15 residues. The germline V and J ends were trimmed by 3 bases and 8 bases, with 19 bases remaining between them. Germline V CDR1 and CDR2: LNHDA, SQIVND (reference sequence). CDR3 amino acids: CASSIDSGEAAGYTF. The CDR3 DNA follows: TGTGCCAGTAGTATCGACTCGGGGGAGGCAGCCGGCTACACCTTC.

This clone was counted once. The chain couples TRBV11-3 to TRBJ1-1, with D possibly being TRBD1 (5 bases). The CDR3 sequence is 13 residues long. CDR1 SGHNT and CDR2 YENEEA come from the germline V gene. Trimming took off 6 bases at V and 4 bases at J, with 12 bases between the two ends. The CDR3 protein is CASSQGVATEAFF. The CDR3 region has the DNA TGTGCCAGCAGTCAAGGGGTAGCCACTGAAGCTTTCTTT.

The chain employs TRBV5-1 and TRBJ1-1; D gene uncertain. V lost 4 bases and J lost 4, with 8 bases in between. CDR1 SGHRS and CDR2 YFSETQ come from the germline V gene. The CDR3 runs 12 residues. The CDR3 coding sequence is TGCGCCAGCAGCCTAGGTCCCACTGAAGCTTTCTTT. This translates into CASSLGPTEAFF.

In this sample, this clone turned up once. The chain is built from TRBV4-2 and TRBJ1-1; D unclear. The V gene lost 3 bases and the J gene lost 5 bases, with 10 bases spanning the gap. The CDR3 extends over 13 amino acids. Per the germline V gene, CDR1 is LGHNA and CDR2 is YNFKEQ. The CDR3 DNA reads as TGTGCCAGCAGCCAGAATCGGGATACTGAAGCTTTCTTT. Amino acids: CASSQNRDTEAFF.

The V and J genes are TRBV5-6 and TRBJ1-6, with D unresolved. The CDR3 runs to 15 residues. Germline V gives CDR1 SGHDT, CDR2 YYEEEE. Trimming took 3 bases from V and 7 from J, leaving 14 bases between them. The CDR3 sequence: CASSSRNSLNSPLHF. The CDR3 coding sequence is TGTGCCAGCAGCTCCCGCAACAGTCTGAATTCACCCCTCCACTTT.

The chain couples TRBV6-1 to TRBJ1-3, with 11 bases matching TRBD1. The V and J ends lost 1 base and 3 bases, in that order; junction bases with no gene match: 5. CDR3 length equals 17 residues. The germline V gene encodes CDR1 MNHNS and CDR2 SASEGT. The DNA for the CDR3 is TGTGCCAGCAGTGAAGTTGGACAGGGGGCCTTTGGAAACACCATATATTTT. Amino acids: CASSEVGQGAFGNTIYF.

The rearrangement uses TRBV2 and TRBJ1-2; a possible D gene is TRBD1 (6 bases). CDR1 SNHLY and CDR2 FYNNEI come from the germline V gene. Trimming removed 10 bases at V and 4 bases at J, with 13 bases between. CDR3 length equals 12 residues. The CDR3, as DNA: TGTGCCATGCTACAGGGCCGCTATGGCTACACCTTC. It is translated as CAMLQGRYGYTF.

V is TRBV27 and J is TRBJ1-6; D is unresolved. This CDR3 spans 13 amino acids. Germline values: CDR1 MNHEY, CDR2 SMNVEV (reference sequence). The V end was cut by 6 bases, the J end by 9 bases, with 12 bases between. As DNA, the CDR3 is TGTGCCAGCAGATCCTCTGAAGGTTCACCCCTCCACTTT. Translation: CASRSSEGSPLHF.